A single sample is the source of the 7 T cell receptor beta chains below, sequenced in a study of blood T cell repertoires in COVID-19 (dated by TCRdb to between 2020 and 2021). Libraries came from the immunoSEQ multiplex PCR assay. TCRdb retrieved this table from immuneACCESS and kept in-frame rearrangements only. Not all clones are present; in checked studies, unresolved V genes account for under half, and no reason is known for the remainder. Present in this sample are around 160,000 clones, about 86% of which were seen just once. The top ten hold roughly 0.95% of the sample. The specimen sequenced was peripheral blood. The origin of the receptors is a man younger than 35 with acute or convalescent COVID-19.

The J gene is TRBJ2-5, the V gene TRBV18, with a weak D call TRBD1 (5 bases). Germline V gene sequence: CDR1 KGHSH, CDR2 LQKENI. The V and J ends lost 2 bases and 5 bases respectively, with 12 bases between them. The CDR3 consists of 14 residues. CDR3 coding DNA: TGTGCCAGCTCACCAAATCAGGGTGGGGAGACCCAGTACTTC. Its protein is CASSPNQGGETQYF.

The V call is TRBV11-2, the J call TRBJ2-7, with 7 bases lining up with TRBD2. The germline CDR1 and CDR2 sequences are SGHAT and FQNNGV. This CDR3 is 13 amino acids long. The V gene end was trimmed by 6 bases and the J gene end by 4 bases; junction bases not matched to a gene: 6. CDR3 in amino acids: CASSRLATYEQYV. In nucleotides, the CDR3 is TGTGCCAGCAGTCGACTAGCAACGTACGAGCAGTACGTC.

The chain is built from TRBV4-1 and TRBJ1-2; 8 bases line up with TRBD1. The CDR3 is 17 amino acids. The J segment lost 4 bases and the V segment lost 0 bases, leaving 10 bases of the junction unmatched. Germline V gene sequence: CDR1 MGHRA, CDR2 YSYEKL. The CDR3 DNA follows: TGCGCCAGCAGCCAAGATCTACCCCAGGGGGCGATCTATGGCTACACCTTC. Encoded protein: CASSQDLPQGAIYGYTF.

For the CDR3, the DNA is TGTGCCAGCAGCTTTGGGGGGGACACTGAAGCTTTCTTT. This codes for CASSFGGDTEAFF. The chain has TRBV5-4 and TRBJ1-1, with TRBD1 as a possible D gene (5 bases). The CDR3 contains 13 residues. Germline CDR1 is SGHNT and CDR2 is YYREEE (reference sequence). V was cut by 2 bases and J by 3 bases, with 8 bases left in between.

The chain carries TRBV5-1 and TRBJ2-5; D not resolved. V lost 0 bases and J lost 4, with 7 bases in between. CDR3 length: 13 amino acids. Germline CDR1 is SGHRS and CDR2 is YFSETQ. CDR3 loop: CASSLAGGETQYF. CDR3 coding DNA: TGCGCCAGCAGCTTGGCCGGCGGAGAGACCCAGTACTTC.

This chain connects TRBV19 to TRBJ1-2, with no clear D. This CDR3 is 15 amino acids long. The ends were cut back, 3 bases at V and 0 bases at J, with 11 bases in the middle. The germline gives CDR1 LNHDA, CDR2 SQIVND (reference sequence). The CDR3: CASSIIPGTNYGYTF. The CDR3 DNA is TGTGCCAGTAGTATCATCCCAGGAACTAACTATGGCTACACCTTC. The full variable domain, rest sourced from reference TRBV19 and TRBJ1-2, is DGGITQSPKYLFRKEGQNVTLSCEQNLNHDAMYWYRQDPGQGLRLIYYSQIVNDFQKGDIAEGYSVSREKKESFPLTVTSAQKNPTAFYLCASSIIPGTNYGYTFGSGTRLTVV.

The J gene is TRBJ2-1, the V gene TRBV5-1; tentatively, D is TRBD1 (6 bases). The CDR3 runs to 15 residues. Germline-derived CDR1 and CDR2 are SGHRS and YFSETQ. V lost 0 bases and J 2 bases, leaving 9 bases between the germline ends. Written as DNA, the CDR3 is TGCGCCAGCAGCTTGGTGGGACAAACCTACAATGAGCAGTTCTTC. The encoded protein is CASSLVGQTYNEQFF.